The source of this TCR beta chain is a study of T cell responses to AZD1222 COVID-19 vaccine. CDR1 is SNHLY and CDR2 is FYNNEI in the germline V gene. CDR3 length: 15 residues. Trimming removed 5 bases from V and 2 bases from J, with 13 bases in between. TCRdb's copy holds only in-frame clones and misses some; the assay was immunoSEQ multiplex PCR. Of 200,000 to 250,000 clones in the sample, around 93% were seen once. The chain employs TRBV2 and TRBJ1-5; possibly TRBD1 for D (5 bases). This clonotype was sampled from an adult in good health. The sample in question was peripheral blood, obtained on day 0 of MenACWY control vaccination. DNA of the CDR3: TGTGCCAGCAGTAATTGGGGACTAGGCAATCAGCCCCAGCATTTT. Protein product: CASSNWGLGNQPQHF.